These T cell receptor beta chains were read from a single sample in a study of cytomegalovirus exposure and HLA in healthy donors. The method was immunoSEQ multiplex PCR; TCRdb's version includes in-frame clones alone and lacks a portion of them. The table includes approximately 150,000 clones, 75% detected once. The sequencing input was PBMCs. These receptors were obtained from a young man in good health and CMV-seropositive. Each CDR3 is given with its conserved first and last residue. The D gene is left open where the match is weak. Only some rows state a clone size, as once, few, many or a class for expanded clones.

TRBD1	TRBV18	NA	TRBJ2-2	CASSARPPFGDSYTGELFF	TGTGCCAGCTCAGCACGCCCCCCGTTTGGGGACAGCTACACCGGGGAGCTGTTTTTT
TRBD2	TRBV5-6	NA	TRBJ2-7	CASRRLAGPTYYEQYF	TGTGCCAGCAGGAGACTAGCGGGACCCACGTACTACGAGCAGTACTTC
TRBD2	TRBV25-1	NA	TRBJ2-7	CASSDPSGLTYEQYF	TGTGCCAGCAGTGACCCTAGCGGGCTTACCTACGAGCAGTACTTC
NA	TRBV6-1	NA	TRBJ1-4	CASRGQTNEKLFF	TGTGCCAGCAGGGGCCAGACTAATGAAAAACTGTTTTTT
NA	TRBV5-3	few	TRBJ2-3	CARHDGGMDTQYF	TGTGCCAGACATGACGGCGGGATGGATACGCAGTATTTT
NA	TRBV10-2	NA	TRBJ1-1	CASRDTGTNTEAFF	TGCGCCAGCAGAGATACAGGGACGAACACTGAAGCTTTCTTT
TRBD1	TRBV27	NA	TRBJ2-7	CASSSMFETGRNEQYF	TGTGCCAGCAGCTCTATGTTTGAGACAGGGCGGAACGAGCAGTACTTC
TRBD1	TRBV4-2	NA	TRBJ1-2	CASAGQDYTF	TGTGCCAGCGCCGGACAGGACTACACCTTC
NA	TRBV7-9	once	TRBJ1-3	CASSPRAGIYSGNTIYF	TGTGCCAGCAGCCCACGGGCGGGAATATACTCTGGAAACACCATATATTTT
TRBD1	TRBV6-1	few	TRBJ1-5	CASSFTTGGGQPQHF	TGTGCCAGCAGCTTCACAACAGGGGGGGGTCAGCCCCAGCATTTT
TRBD2	TRBV5-1	NA	TRBJ2-7	CASSLVLAGNEQYF	TGCGCCAGCAGCTTGGTCCTAGCGGGAAACGAGCAGTACTTC
TRBD1	TRBV28	NA	TRBJ1-4	CASLGWTGDEKLFF	TGTGCCTCACTCGGGTGGACAGGGGATGAAAAACTGTTTTTT
TRBD2	TRBV7-9	once	TRBJ2-5	CASSSGLAGVGETQYF	TGTGCCAGCAGCTCCGGACTAGCGGGAGTAGGCGAGACCCAGTACTTC
NA	TRBV28	NA	TRBJ1-4	CALQGGGEKLFF	TGTGCCCTACAGGGAGGGGGTGAAAAACTGTTTTTT
NA	TRBV6-1	NA	TRBJ2-7	CASSEGGGPSYEQYF	TGTGCCAGCAGTGAAGGGGGGGGCCCGTCCTACGAGCAGTACTTC
TRBD2	TRBV5-1	NA	TRBJ2-5	CASSPSGTQETQYF	TGCGCCAGCAGCCCTAGCGGGACTCAAGAGACCCAGTACTTC
NA	TRBV13	NA	TRBJ2-7	CASSLRGDRVTYEQYF	TGTGCCAGCAGCTTAAGGGGGGACAGAGTCACCTACGAGCAGTACTTC
NA	TRBV19	NA	TRBJ2-1	CASTQGTNSYNEQFF	TGTGCCAGTACCCAAGGTACTAACTCCTACAATGAGCAGTTCTTC
TRBD2	TRBV5-8	NA	TRBJ2-7	CASSHRLAGRQEQYF	TGTGCCAGCAGCCATAGACTAGCGGGAAGGCAGGAGCAGTACTTC
NA	TRBV5-6	once	TRBJ1-6	CASSEGRGSVSPLHF	TGTGCCAGCAGCGAAGGACGGGGTTCGGTGTCACCCCTCCACTTT
TRBD1	TRBV2	NA	TRBJ1-2	CASRYTGATGYGYTF	TGTGCCAGCAGGTATACAGGGGCGACCGGCTATGGCTACACCTTC
TRBD2	TRBV27	NA	TRBJ2-7	CASSFIAGDWYEQYF	TGTGCCAGCAGTTTTATAGCGGGAGACTGGTACGAGCAGTACTTC
TRBD1	TRBV19	NA	TRBJ1-1	CASSIGRQGANTEAFF	TGTGCCAGTAGTATAGGCAGACAGGGGGCTAACACTGAAGCTTTCTTT
NA	TRBV28	NA	TRBJ1-2	CASSLGPQGSGGYTF	TGTGCCAGCAGTTTGGGGCCGCAGGGGTCCGGTGGCTACACCTTC